Listed below are T cell receptor beta chains from one sample, sequenced in a study of blood T cells in healthy people across ages. TCRdb reprocessed the 5' RACE reads via MiXCR and lists one record per CDR3 protein. This sample has over 950,000 distinct CDR3 sequences, with roughly 50% found just once. Sequencing used blood. The receptors here all came from a woman in her fifties or sixties in good health. Each CDR3 is given with its conserved first and last residue. The order of the fields is J gene, D gene, V gene, clone size, CDR3 DNA, CDR3 protein. A D gene is named only where the DNA matches it firmly. A clone size is listed for some rows: how often the clone was seen (once, few, many), or a class if it is expanded.

>TRBJ2-5|.|TRBV27|.
TGTGCCAGCAGCCGTAGGGGGTTTGTGGGAGAGACCCAGTACTTC
CASSRRGFVGETQYF
>TRBJ1-5|.|TRBV7-6|few
TGTGCCAGCAGCCCTTACACGGATCAGCCCCAGCATTTT
CASSPYTDQPQHF
>TRBJ2-7|TRBD2|TRBV27|.
TGTGCCAGCAGTCAACTAGCGGGAGTGGGCAATGAGCAGTACTTC
CASSQLAGVGNEQYF
>TRBJ2-7|TRBD2|TRBV6-6|.
TGTGCAGCGACGGGAGGTAACCTCCATACCCGCGAGCAGTACTTC
CAATGGNLHTREQYF
>TRBJ2-2|.|TRBV18|.
TGTGCCAGCTCACCTGTAAAGACGAACACCGGGGAGCTGTTTTTT
CASSPVKTNTGELFF
>TRBJ2-5|.|TRBV15|few
TGTGCCACCAGCACCCGCCCAACTATGGGACAAGAGACCCAGTACTTC
CATSTRPTMGQETQYF
>TRBJ1-4|.|TRBV28|.
TGTGCCAGCCGGCCGACAGGATTGAAAAATGAAAAACTGTTTTTT
CASRPTGLKNEKLFF
>TRBJ2-3|TRBD2|TRBV27|few
TGTGCCAGCAGCCGGAGAGGACTAGCGGACACAGATACGCAGTATTTT
CASSRRGLADTDTQYF
>TRBJ2-7|TRBD1|TRBV10-3|few
TGTGCCATCAGGGGGACAGGGAGGTTCTACGAGCAGTACTTC
CAIRGTGRFYEQYF
>TRBJ1-1|.|TRBV29-1|.
TGCAGCGCTGGTGGGCTCGGCGACACTGAAGCTTTCTTT
CSAGGLGDTEAFF
>TRBJ2-7|TRBD1|TRBV20-1|few
TGCAGTGCTCATTCGACAGGGGAAATTGTCTACGAGCAGTACTTC
CSAHSTGEIVYEQYF
>TRBJ2-3|TRBD1|TRBV10-3|few
TGTGCCATCAGTGAGTCGGGACAGGGAGGCACAGATACGCAGTATTTT
CAISESGQGGTDTQYF
>TRBJ2-7|.|TRBV6-5|.
TGTGCCAGCAGTCCAAAGACCAGTCCCGAACAGTACTTC
CASSPKTSPEQYF
>TRBJ2-4|TRBD1|TRBV29-1|.
TGCAGCTCAAGAACAGGGGGAGGCGACATTCAGTACTTC
CSSRTGGGDIQYF